Reported below is one T cell receptor (beta chain). The data belong to a study of PD-1 blockade in classical Hodgkin lymphoma. At the level of the study: Nivolumab 3 mg/kg was given intravenously every 2 weeks.

Relapses following autologous stem cell transplantation were seen in all patients, with brentuximab vedotin exposure varying. Best responses were complete response, partial response or progressive disease. The assay was immunoSEQ multiplex PCR, and TCRdb's table has in-frame clones only and misses some. The sample includes 100,000 or so clones, roughly 89% of them seen just once. The sample in question was peripheral blood mononuclear cells (PBMCs), obtained before the second cycle of nivolumab. The sequence derives from a human donor with classical Hodgkin lymphoma.

The CDR3 coding sequence is TGTGCCAGCAGTTCGAGCCTGACCGAGACCCAGTACTTC. Protein: CASSSSLTETQYF. The chain has TRBV7-9 and TRBJ2-5; unclear D gene. From germline, CDR1 is SEHNR and CDR2 FQNEAQ (reference sequence). The germline V and J ends were trimmed by 6 bases and 5 bases, with 13 bases remaining between them. The CDR3 runs 13 residues.